The clone carrying this TCR beta chain was found once. In the original workflow: Reference gene primer amplification gave nucleated cell count estimates. Some clones are missing from TCRdb's copy, which holds only in-frame ones; the method was immunoSEQ multiplex PCR. The V and J calls and the clone size are those of that table, but D and trimming were determined from the DNA. The table shows roughly 68,000 clones, with approximately 85% occurring only once. Germline loops: CDR1 MNHEY, CDR2 SVGAGI. This CDR3 has 14 amino acids. V lost 10 bases and J 0 bases, leaving 13 bases between the germline ends. These data originate in a study of blood T cell repertoires in COVID-19. The wider study: From the United States, Italy and Spain came samples of acute and convalescent COVID-19. T cells, B-cell-depleted T cells, or PBMCs supplied cDNA or gDNA.

Seattle cases were enrolled at active infection and followed longitudinally. The sample taken for sequencing was peripheral blood. The chain links TRBV6-5 to TRBJ1-5, with D hard to call. This TCR was recovered from a woman aged 55-70 years with COVID-19, enrolled during active disease. In DNA form, the CDR3 reads TGTGCCATTCTGGCAGGTTATAGCAATCAGCCCCAGCATTTT. This encodes CAILAGYSNQPQHF.